Sequencing of this TCR beta chain was carried out in a study of blood T cells in healthy people across ages (dated by TCRdb to about 2015). Concerning the study at large: In model experiments, template switching captured about one uniquely barcoded TCR beta cDNA molecule for every two T cells. Four age groups were formed from the donors: young (average roughly 16 years), middle-aged (around 37), aged (62) and long-lived (around 82). The study analyzed two additional independent replicas of 1 million unique cDNA reads from the same blood draw for two donors, one aged 18 to 29 and one aged 80 or older. To avoid experimental bias, donors of different ages were spread randomly across the sequencing lanes. The study measured age-related changes in TCR beta repertoire diversity using deep sequencing normalized with unique cDNA molecular identifiers.

This clonotype has more than one count but fewer than ten. Its antigen is currently not known. Per-base quality was not reported, and no clone a single base away is much larger than it. The V end loses 6 bases and the J end loses 11 bases, and a stretch of 19 bases separates them. The CDR3, from cysteine to phenylalanine, totals 13 residues. The entry retains the CDR3 DNA only, 39 bases that are in frame from base 1. From the germline V gene, CDR1 is SNHLY and CDR2 is FYNNEI. Beyond this particular receptor, the publication reports: Observed TCR beta diversity per million T cells fell roughly linearly with age, and a significant reduction was already apparent by age around 40. Estimates of total diversity based on one million sequenced T cells were considered lower bounds and underestimates. Because profiling used bulk unsorted PBMCs, naive and antigen-experienced compartments could not be compared conclusively. Observed TCR beta diversity correlated strongly with the percentage of naive T cells measured by flow cytometry. Because the CMV infection status of the donors was unknown, age-related changes in expanded clonotypes may potentially have been confounded. Compared with the aged group, the long-lived group had more naive CD4+ T cells, fewer expanded clones and increased TCR diversity, a pattern suggesting age selection.

The receptor library was made with 5' RACE. For sequencing, an Illumina HiSeq 2500 was employed. A second PCR of roughly 7 to 12 cycles was run with a J-beta primer mix and a sample-barcoded 5' primer. Each TCR beta cDNA molecule received a unique molecular identifier from a template-switch 5' adaptor carrying 12 random nucleotides. At least 2.5 million CDR3-containing paired-end reads were obtained from each sample. First-strand cDNA synthesis was performed from all RNA using the Mint cDNA synthesis kit, with priming by a TRBC-specific oligonucleotide. Following uracil-DNA glycosylase treatment, all cDNA underwent a first 18-cycle PCR with the universal primers M1SS and BC2_uni_R. As for the authors' bioinformatics: For normalization, 1 million high-quality reads were randomly selected from each sample, with every read carrying a distinct molecular identifier. Instead of being binned into consensus sequences, reads with shared molecular identifiers were discarded. CDR3 identification, clonotype clustering and error correction used MiTCR with a Q25 quality threshold and the strictest error-elimination algorithm. A nonparametric unseen species model with Euler transformation was used to estimate lower-bound total TCR beta diversity. The raw public data were reprocessed by TCRdb itself: fastp quality trimming at Q25, MiXCR clonotype calling, in-frame beta chains only. Entries are consolidated by CDR3 protein sequence, retaining the most common genes and DNA. It is TCRdb's table, rather than the study itself, that gives the V and J calls and clone size. The sample has 550,000 to 750,000 distinct CDR3 sequences on record, roughly 21% of them singletons. Roughly 3.4% of the sample is taken by the ten largest.

The donors were roughly 40 Caucasian individuals from Russia, aged roughly 6 to 100 years, who were systemically healthy. Each donor gave 9.5 to 10 milliliters of peripheral blood, drawn into EDTA-treated Vacutainer tubes. Ficoll-Paque density-gradient centrifugation was used to isolate PBMCs, with at least 6.5 million obtained per sample. Total RNA, at least 5 micrograms per sample, was extracted from PBMCs with Trizol reagent. The percentages of naive CD45RAhigh/CD27high T cells were determined by flow cytometry on a PBMC aliquot from every donor. The origin of this receptor is a man aged 65 to 85 in good health. This sequence uses TRBV2 and TRBJ2-5; the D element could tentatively be TRBD1 or TRBD2, as 5 bases agree for each. Sequencing input: blood. The CDR3 is CASSRDLTTEQYF. The sequenced DNA: TGTGCCAGCAGCCGGGACCTCACTACGGAGCAGTACTTC.